This TCR beta chain was documented in a study of cytomegalovirus exposure and HLA in healthy donors. Primers: 60 Vbeta forward and 13 Jbeta reverse. Libraries were prepared by immunoSEQ multiplex PCR; TCRdb keeps only in-frame clonotypes and omits some of them. The sample holds some 200,000 clones, 75% to 85% seen once. About this clone: Its antigen remains unknown.

The CDR3 is 15 amino acids. Germline V gene data show CDR1 as SGHRS and CDR2 as YFSETQ. Trimming took off 0 bases at V and 3 bases at J, with 13 bases between the two ends. Study-wide points: Most of the TCR beta V segments (in an earlier analysis) were productive either about 87% or about 30% of the time.

Sample: PBMCs. The rearrangement links TRBV5-1 to TRBJ2-7, with D perhaps matching TRBD1 (6 bases). The sequence was obtained from a woman in her 30s in good health and CMV-seronegative. The chain's CDR3 is CASSLAVGALYEQYF. CDR3 DNA sequence: TGCGCCAGCAGCTTGGCTGTGGGGGCCCTCTACGAGCAGTACTTC.